This TCR beta chain is from a study of long-term antiretroviral therapy in people with HIV. Study summary: It was about a decade after the earliest samples that the 2015 immediate-ART recommendation appeared.

Whole-study findings and limits: At every time point, clones expanded before ART dominated the repertoire.

This clone was seen a handful of times. Its antigen is unidentified. Other DNA sequences in the sample encode the same CDR3. The germline CDR1 and CDR2 sequences are SGHRS and YFSETQ. Trimming shortened V by 2 bases and J by 8 bases, and 10 bases separated the two germline ends. The CDR3 has 12 residues. There were roughly 0.9-10 million cryopreserved PBMC in the samples before DNA extraction. The run of the v3.0 immunoSEQ assay was at survey level. Assay: immunoSEQ multiplex PCR; the TCRdb copy retains only in-frame clones and omits some. Here the sample spans fewer than 30,000 clones, around 80% being singletons.

The chain uses TRBV5-1 and TRBJ1-2, with D tentatively TRBD1 (5 bases). This clonotype was sampled from a man aged 35 to 55 with HIV. Source: unsorted PBMCs, taken 3 years after starting antiretroviral therapy. CDR3 in DNA: TGCGCCAGCAGCTTCGGGGGGAACGGCTACACCTTC. It translates to CASSFGGNGYTF.